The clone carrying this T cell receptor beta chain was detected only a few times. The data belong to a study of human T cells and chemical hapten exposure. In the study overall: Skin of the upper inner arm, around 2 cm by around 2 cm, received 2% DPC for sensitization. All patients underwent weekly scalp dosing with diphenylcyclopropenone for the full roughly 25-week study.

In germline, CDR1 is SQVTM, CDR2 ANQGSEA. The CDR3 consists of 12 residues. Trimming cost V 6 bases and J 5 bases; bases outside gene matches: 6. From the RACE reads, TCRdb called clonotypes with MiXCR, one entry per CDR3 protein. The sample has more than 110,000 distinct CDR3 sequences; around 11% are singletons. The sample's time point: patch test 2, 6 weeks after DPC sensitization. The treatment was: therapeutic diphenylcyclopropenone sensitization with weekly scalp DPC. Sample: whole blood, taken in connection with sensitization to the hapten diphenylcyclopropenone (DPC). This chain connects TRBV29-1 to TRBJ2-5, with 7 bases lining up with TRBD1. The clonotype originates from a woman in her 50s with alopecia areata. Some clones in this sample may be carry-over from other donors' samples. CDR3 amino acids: CSVATGSETQYF. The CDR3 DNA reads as TGCAGCGTAGCGACAGGGAGTGAGACCCAGTACTTC.